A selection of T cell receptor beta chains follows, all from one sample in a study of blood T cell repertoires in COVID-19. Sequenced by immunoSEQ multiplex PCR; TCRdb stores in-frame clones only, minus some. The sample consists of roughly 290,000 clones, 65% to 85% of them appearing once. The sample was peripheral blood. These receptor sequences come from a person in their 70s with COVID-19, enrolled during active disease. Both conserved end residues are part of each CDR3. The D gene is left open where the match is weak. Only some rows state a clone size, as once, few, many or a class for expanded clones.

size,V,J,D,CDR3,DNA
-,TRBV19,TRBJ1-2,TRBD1,CASSISSQGARFGYTF,TGTGCCAGTAGTATATCCAGCCAGGGGGCGCGTTTTGGCTACACCTTC
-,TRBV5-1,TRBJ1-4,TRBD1,CASSPGTGEATNEKLFF,TGCGCCAGCAGCCCGGGGACAGGGGAAGCAACTAATGAAAAACTGTTTTTT
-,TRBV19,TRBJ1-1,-,CASSLSTANTEAFF,TGTGCCAGTAGCTTGTCGACAGCGAACACTGAAGCTTTCTTT
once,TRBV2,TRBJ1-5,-,CASSEAGHSQPQHF,TGTGCCAGCAGTGAAGCGGGACATTCGCAGCCCCAGCATTTT
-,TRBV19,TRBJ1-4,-,CASSPWEVNEKLFF,TGTGCCAGTAGTCCCTGGGAGGTTAATGAAAAACTGTTTTTT
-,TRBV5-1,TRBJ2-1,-,CASSLARSYNEQFF,TGCGCCAGCAGCTTGGCGCGCTCCTACAATGAGCAGTTCTTC
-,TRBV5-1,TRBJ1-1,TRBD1,CASSLETGGLDTEAFF,TGCGCCAGCAGCCTGGAGACAGGGGGTTTGGACACTGAAGCTTTCTTT
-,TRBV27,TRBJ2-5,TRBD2,CASSPSGGLKTLRETQYF,TGTGCCAGCAGTCCCAGCGGGGGTTTAAAAACCCTTCGCGAGACCCAGTACTTC
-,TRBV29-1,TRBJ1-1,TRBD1,CSVETGGNTEAFF,TGCAGCGTTGAGACAGGGGGAAACACTGAAGCTTTCTTT
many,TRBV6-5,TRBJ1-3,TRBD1,CASSLDRGAGNTIYF,TGTGCCAGCAGTCTGGACAGGGGTGCTGGAAACACCATATATTTT
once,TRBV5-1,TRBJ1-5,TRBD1,CASSLAVQGVRLGRSNQPQHF,TGCGCCAGCAGCTTGGCCGTCCAGGGGGTGAGGCTGGGAAGGAGCAATCAGCCCCAGCATTTT
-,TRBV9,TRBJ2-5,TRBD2,CASSVLGGGGETQYF,TGTGCCAGCAGCGTATTAGGCGGGGGGGGAGAGACCCAGTACTTC
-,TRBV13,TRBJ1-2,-,CASSDSTGYLYGYTF,TGTGCCAGCAGCGACTCGACAGGCTACCTCTATGGCTACACCTTC
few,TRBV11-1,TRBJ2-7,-,CASSQSGLVEQYF,TGTGCCAGCAGCCAGTCGGGGTTAGTCGAGCAGTACTTC
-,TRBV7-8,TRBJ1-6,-,CASSPTGNYNSPLHF,TGTGCCAGCAGTCCAACAGGAAACTATAATTCACCCCTCCACTTT
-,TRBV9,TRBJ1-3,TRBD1,CASSVGQGSSSPIYF,TGTGCCAGCAGCGTAGGACAGGGGAGCAGCTCCCCCATATATTTT
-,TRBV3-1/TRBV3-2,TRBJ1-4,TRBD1,CASSLPGQSEKLFF,TGTGCCAGCAGCCTACCGGGACAGTCCGAAAAACTGTTTTTT
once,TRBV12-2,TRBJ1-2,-,CASRLFRGFNYGYTF,TGTGCAAGTCGCTTATTCAGGGGGTTTAACTATGGCTACACCTTC
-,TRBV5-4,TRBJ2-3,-,CASSLGATDTQYF,TGTGCCAGCAGCTTGGGGGCCACAGATACGCAGTATTTT
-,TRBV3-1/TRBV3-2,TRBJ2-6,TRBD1,CASSPYRGRLSGANVLTF,TGTGCCAGCAGCCCATACAGGGGGCGCCTATCTGGGGCCAACGTCCTGACTTTC
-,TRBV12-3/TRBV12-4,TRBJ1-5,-,CASSFLRDQPQHF,TGTGCCAGCAGTTTTCTACGGGATCAGCCCCAGCATTTT
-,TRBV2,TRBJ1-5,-,CASSGQSNQPQHF,TGTGCCAGCAGTGGACAGTCCAATCAGCCCCAGCATTTT
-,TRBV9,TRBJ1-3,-,CASSVRGRGDTIYF,TGTGCCAGCAGCGTTCGGGGGAGGGGTGACACCATATATTTT
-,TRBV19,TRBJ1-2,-,CASSADSPLASYGYTF,TGTGCCAGTAGTGCCGACAGTCCCTTGGCTTCCTATGGCTACACCTTC
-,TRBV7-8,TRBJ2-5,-,CASSLPTGSPSETQYF,TGTGCCAGCAGCTTACCGACGGGGTCCCCCTCAGAGACCCAGTACTTC
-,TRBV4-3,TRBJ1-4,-,CASSQDMIGAWRGEKLFF,TGCGCCAGCAGCCAAGATATGATCGGGGCCTGGAGGGGCGAAAAACTGTTTTTT
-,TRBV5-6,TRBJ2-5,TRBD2,CASSLGPSGDQYQETQYF,TGTGCCAGCAGCTTGGGCCCTAGCGGGGACCAGTACCAAGAGACCCAGTACTTC
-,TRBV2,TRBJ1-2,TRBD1,CASSERDRIYGYTF,TGTGCCAGCAGTGAACGGGACAGAATATATGGCTACACCTTC
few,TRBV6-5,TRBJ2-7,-,CASSPGFLEQYF,TGTGCCAGCAGTCCAGGGTTTCTGGAGCAGTACTTC
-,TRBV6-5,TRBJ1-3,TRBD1,CATSPGQVPTIYF,TGTGCCACGTCACCGGGACAGGTACCCACCATATATTTT
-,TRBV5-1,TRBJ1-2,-,CASSGRTSNYGYTF,TGCGCCAGCAGCGGGCGGACATCTAACTATGGCTACACCTTC
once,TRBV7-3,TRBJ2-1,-,CAGSSRDSSSYNEQFF,TGTGCCGGCAGCTCCCGGGACTCAAGCTCCTACAATGAGCAGTTCTTC
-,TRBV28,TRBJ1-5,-,CASTGRFQPQHF,TGTGCCAGCACGGGAAGGTTTCAGCCCCAGCATTTT
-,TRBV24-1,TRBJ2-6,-,CATSDLRGSGANVLTF,TGTGCCACCAGTGATTTGCGGGGCTCTGGGGCCAACGTCCTGACTTTC
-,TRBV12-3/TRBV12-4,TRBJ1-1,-,CASSPGWTEAFF,TGTGCCAGCAGCCCCGGGTGGACTGAAGCTTTCTTT
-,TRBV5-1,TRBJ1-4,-,CASSAGLTNEKLFF,TGCGCCAGCAGCGCGGGACTAACTAATGAAAAACTGTTTTTT
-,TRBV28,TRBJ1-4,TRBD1,CASSWDRSEKLFF,TGTGCCAGCAGTTGGGACAGGAGTGAAAAACTGTTTTTT
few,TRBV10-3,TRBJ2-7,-,CAIRGVQPYEQYF,TGTGCCATCAGGGGCGTCCAGCCTTACGAGCAGTACTTC
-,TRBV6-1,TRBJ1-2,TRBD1,CASSEMGQAGYTF,TGTGCCAGCAGTGAGATGGGACAGGCAGGCTACACCTTC
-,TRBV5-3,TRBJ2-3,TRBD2,CARSEGGSWWGLSTDTQYF,TGTGCCAGAAGCGAGGGAGGGAGTTGGTGGGGCCTGAGCACAGATACGCAGTATTTT
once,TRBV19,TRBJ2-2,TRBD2,CAATSGARNGELFF,TGTGCCGCAACCAGCGGGGCCCGGAACGGGGAGCTGTTTTTT
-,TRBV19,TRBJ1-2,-,CASSIESHGYGYTF,TGTGCCAGTAGTATAGAATCCCACGGTTATGGCTACACCTTC
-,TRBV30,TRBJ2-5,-,CAHDTRARGETQYF,TGTGCCCATGATACTCGGGCTAGGGGAGAGACCCAGTACTTC
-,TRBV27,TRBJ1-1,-,CASSFIGVKTEAFF,TGTGCCAGCAGTTTCATCGGGGTGAAGACTGAAGCTTTCTTT
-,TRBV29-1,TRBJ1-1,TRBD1,CSVPNPGGEAFF,TGCAGCGTTCCCAACCCAGGGGGGGAAGCTTTCTTT
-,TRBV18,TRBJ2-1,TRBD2,CASSEPAGGPRNEQFF,TGTGCCAGCTCAGAACCAGCGGGGGGGCCTAGAAATGAGCAGTTCTTC
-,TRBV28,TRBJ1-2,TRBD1,CASSNPGGAYGYTF,TGTGCCAGCAGTAACCCAGGGGGCGCCTATGGCTACACCTTC
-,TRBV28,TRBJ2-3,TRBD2,CASSLLRLAGTDTQYF,TGTGCCAGCAGCCTACTTCGACTAGCGGGCACAGATACGCAGTATTTT
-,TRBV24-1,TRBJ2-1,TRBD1,CATSEGGVYNEQFF,TGTGCCACCAGTGAAGGGGGCGTATACAATGAGCAGTTCTTC
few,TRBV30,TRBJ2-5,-,CAWSSREGPTSQETQYF,TGTGCCTGGAGCTCACGGGAAGGGCCCACTAGCCAAGAGACCCAGTACTTC
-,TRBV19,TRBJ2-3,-,CASSPNSDTQYF,TGTGCCAGTAGTCCAAATTCAGATACGCAGTATTTT
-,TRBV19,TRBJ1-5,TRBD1,CASSISSDRVGQPQHF,TGTGCCAGTAGTATATCATCGGACAGGGTGGGTCAGCCCCAGCATTTT
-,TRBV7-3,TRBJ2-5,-,CASSLDGGPETQYF,TGTGCCAGCAGCTTAGACGGAGGGCCGGAGACCCAGTACTTC
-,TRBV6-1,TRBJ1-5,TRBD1,CASSEDRGQIPTQPQHF,TGTGCCAGCAGTGAAGACAGGGGACAGATACCTACTCAGCCCCAGCATTTT
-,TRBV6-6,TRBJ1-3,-,CASHGVIRGFPNTIYF,TGTGCCAGCCACGGAGTGATCAGGGGCTTCCCAAACACCATATATTTT
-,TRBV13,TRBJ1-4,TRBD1,CASSLERQGAREKLFF,TGTGCCAGCAGCTTAGAACGACAGGGGGCTAGGGAAAAACTGTTTTTT
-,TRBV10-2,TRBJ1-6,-,CASSEQGFSSPLHF,TGCGCCAGCAGTGAGCAGGGTTTTAGTTCACCCCTCCACTTT
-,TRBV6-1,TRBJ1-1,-,CASSEAAGGNTEAFF,TGTGCCAGCAGTGAAGCGGCAGGAGGGAACACTGAAGCTTTCTTT
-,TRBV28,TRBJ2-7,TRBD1,CASSLSGSGQGFYEQYF,TGTGCCAGCAGTTTATCCGGATCGGGACAGGGATTCTACGAGCAGTACTTC